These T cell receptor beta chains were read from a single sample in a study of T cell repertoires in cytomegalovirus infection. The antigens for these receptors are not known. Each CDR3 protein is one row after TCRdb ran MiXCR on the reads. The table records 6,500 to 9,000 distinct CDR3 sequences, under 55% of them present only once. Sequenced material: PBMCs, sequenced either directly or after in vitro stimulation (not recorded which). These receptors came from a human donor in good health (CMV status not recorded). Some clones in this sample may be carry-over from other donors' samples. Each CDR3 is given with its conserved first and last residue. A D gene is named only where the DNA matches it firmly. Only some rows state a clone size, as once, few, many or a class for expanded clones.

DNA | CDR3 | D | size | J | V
TGTGCCAGCAGCTTATCAGTTTCTTCAGAGACCCAGTACTTC | CASSLSVSSETQYF | - | - | TRBJ2-5 | TRBV7-8
TGTGCCATCAGCGGAACGACAGGGACTGGAAACACCATATATTTT | CAISGTTGTGNTIYF | TRBD1 | - | TRBJ1-3 | TRBV10-3
TGTGCCAGCAGTTCCACAGGCATCGGCTATGGCTACACCTTC | CASSSTGIGYGYTF | - | - | TRBJ1-2 | TRBV6-1
TGTGCCAGCAGCTTCGGACTACTAGCGGGAGGGGCCTACAATGAGCAGTTCTTC | CASSFGLLAGGAYNEQFF | TRBD2 | - | TRBJ2-1 | TRBV11-2
TGTGCTTGTGGTTTGGTATCGGTAATAGTGTCCGTCCCCTACAATGAGCAGTTCTTC | CACGLVSVIVSVPYNEQFF | - | few | TRBJ2-1 | TRBV12-5
TGTGCCAGCAGCTTAGCCGCGGTAGGCCCCCTCTACGAGCAGTACTTC | CASSLAAVGPLYEQYF | - | - | TRBJ2-7 | TRBV11-2
TGTGCCAGCAGTTACATCCGCAATCAGCCCCAGCATTTT | CASSYIRNQPQHF | - | - | TRBJ1-5 | TRBV6-5
TGTGCCAGCAGCGTAACCCCCGCAGGGAGCGGGGCCAACGTCCTGACTTTC | CASSVTPAGSGANVLTF | - | - | TRBJ2-6 | TRBV9
TGTGCCAGCAGAGACAGTAACTATGGCTACACCTTC | CASRDSNYGYTF | - | few | TRBJ1-2 | TRBV6-1
TGTGCCAGCAGCCCTTTGGGTGGGGAGAGCACAGATACGCAGTATTTT | CASSPLGGESTDTQYF | - | medium-sized | TRBJ2-3 | TRBV27
TGTGCCAGCAGCTTATCCTCCGGGACTAGGATGTTGAATGAGCAGTTCTTC | CASSLSSGTRMLNEQFF | TRBD2 | few | TRBJ2-1 | TRBV7-6
TGTGCCAGCAGCAGGGGTTCCCAAGAGACCCAGTACTTC | CASSRGSQETQYF | - | - | TRBJ2-5 | TRBV7-2
TGTGCCAGCAGTTTGGGGGGACAGGCGGAAAGCACAGATACGCAGTATTTT | CASSLGGQAESTDTQYF | TRBD1 | few | TRBJ2-3 | TRBV12-3/TRBV12-4
TGCAGTGCTAGAGAACCGGGACTAGCGGCTTTAGACACAGATACGCAGTATTTT | CSAREPGLAALDTDTQYF | TRBD2 | - | TRBJ2-3 | TRBV20-1
TGTGCCAGCAGCTTCGACAGGGATGGAGAGACCCAGTACTTC | CASSFDRDGETQYF | TRBD1 | many | TRBJ2-5 | TRBV7-2
TGTGCCAGCAGTTTATGGGGTTCGGGACAGGGAACCTATGGCTACACCTTC | CASSLWGSGQGTYGYTF | TRBD1 | - | TRBJ1-2 | TRBV12-3/TRBV12-4
TGTGCCAGCAGCCGTTTGGGACATGAGCAGTTCTTC | CASSRLGHEQFF | - | - | TRBJ2-1 | TRBV28
TGTGCCACCCAGCACGGGGGGCTTGACACTGAAGCTTTCTTT | CATQHGGLDTEAFF | - | - | TRBJ1-1 | TRBV28
TGTGCCAGCAGCTTAGCGACGAACACTGAAGCTTTCTTT | CASSLATNTEAFF | - | - | TRBJ1-1 | TRBV7-6
TGTGCCAGCAGCACAGGGGAGGGGTACAATGAGCAGTTCTTC | CASSTGEGYNEQFF | - | - | TRBJ2-1 | TRBV7-8
TGTGCCAGCAGCTCCCTAGGGCAGGACTATAATTCACCCCTCCACTTT | CASSSLGQDYNSPLHF | - | few | TRBJ1-6 | TRBV7-8
TGTGCTAGTGGTTTTGTATCGGTACTAGGGGCCGTCCCCTACAATGAGCCTTTCTTC | CASGFVSVLGAVPYNEPFF | - | - | TRBJ2-1 | TRBV12-5
TGTGCCAGCAGCTTGGGACCCAGACGGCGGGGGGCGGAGACCCAGTACTTC | CASSLGPRRRGAETQYF | TRBD2 | - | TRBJ2-5 | TRBV7-2
TGTGCCAGCAGCTTAGACGGGGGGCACGGCTACACCTTC | CASSLDGGHGYTF | - | - | TRBJ1-2 | TRBV7-2
TGTGCCAGCAGCCAAGATTGGGCGGGGGGGAACACCGGGGAGCTGTTTTTT | CASSQDWAGGNTGELFF | TRBD2 | many | TRBJ2-2 | TRBV4-2
TGTGCCAGTAGTATAGAGGGGACTAGCGCCTCCTACGAGCAGTACTTC | CASSIEGTSASYEQYF | TRBD2 | - | TRBJ2-7 | TRBV19
TGTGCCTGGAGCCTCAGGGTTTCCAAACATGGCACTGAAGATTTCTTT | CAWSLRVSKHGTEDFF | - | - | TRBJ1-1 | TRBV12-3/TRBV12-4